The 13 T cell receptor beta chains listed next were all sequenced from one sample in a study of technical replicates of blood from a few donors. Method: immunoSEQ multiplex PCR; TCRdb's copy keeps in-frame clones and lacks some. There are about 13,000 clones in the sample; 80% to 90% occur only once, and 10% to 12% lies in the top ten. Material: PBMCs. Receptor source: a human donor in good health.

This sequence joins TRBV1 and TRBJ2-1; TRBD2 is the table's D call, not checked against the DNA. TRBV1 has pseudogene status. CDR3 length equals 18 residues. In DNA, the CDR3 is TGCACCAGCAGCCAAGTAATCCTAGCGGGAGAACCAGACAATGAGCAGTTCTTC. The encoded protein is CTSSQVILAGEPDNEQFF.

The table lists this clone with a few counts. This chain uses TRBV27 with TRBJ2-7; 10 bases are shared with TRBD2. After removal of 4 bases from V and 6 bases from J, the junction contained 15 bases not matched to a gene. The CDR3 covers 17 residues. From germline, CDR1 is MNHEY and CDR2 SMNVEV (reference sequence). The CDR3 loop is CASSWGSLAGEVGEQYF. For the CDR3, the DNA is TGTGCCAGCAGTTGGGGGAGCCTAGCGGGAGAAGTGGGCGAGCAGTACTTC.

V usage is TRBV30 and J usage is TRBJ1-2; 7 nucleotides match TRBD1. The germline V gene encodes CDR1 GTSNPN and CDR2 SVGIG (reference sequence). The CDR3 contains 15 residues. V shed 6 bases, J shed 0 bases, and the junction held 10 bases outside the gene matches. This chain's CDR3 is CACRRSQGANYGYTF. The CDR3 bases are TGTGCCTGTCGCCGGAGCCAGGGGGCTAACTATGGCTACACCTTC.

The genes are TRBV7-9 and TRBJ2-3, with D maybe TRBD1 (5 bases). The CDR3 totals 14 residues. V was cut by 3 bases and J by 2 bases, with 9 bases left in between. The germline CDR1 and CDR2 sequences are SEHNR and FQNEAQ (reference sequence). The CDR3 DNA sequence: TGTGCCAGCAGCTTCTACAGGACCACAGATACGCAGTATTTT. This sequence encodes CASSFYRTTDTQYF.

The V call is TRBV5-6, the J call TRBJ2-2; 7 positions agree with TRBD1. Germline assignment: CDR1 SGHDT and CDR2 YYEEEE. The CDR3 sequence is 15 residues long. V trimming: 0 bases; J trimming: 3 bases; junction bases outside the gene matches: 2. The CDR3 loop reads CASSLAGTDTGELFF. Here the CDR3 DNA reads TGTGCCAGCAGCTTGGCCGGGACAGACACCGGGGAGCTGTTTTTT.

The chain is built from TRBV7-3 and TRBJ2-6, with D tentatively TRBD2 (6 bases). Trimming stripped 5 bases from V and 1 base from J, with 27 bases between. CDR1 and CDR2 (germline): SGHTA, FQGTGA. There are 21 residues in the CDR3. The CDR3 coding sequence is TGTGCCAGCAGCGAATCCATCGGTGTGGACTACGTCGGGTCTGGGGCCAACGTCCTGACTTTC. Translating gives CASSESIGVDYVGSGANVLTF.

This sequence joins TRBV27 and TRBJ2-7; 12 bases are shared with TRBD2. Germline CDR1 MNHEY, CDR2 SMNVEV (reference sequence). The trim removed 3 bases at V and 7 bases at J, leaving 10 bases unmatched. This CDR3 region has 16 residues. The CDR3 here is CASSFSLGLAGKEQYF. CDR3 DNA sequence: TGTGCCAGCAGTTTCTCATTAGGACTAGCGGGAAAAGAGCAGTACTTC.

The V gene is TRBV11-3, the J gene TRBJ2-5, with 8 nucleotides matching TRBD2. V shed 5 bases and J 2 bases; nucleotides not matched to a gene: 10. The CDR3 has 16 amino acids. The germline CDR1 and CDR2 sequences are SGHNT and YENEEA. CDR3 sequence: CASSRGLAGPQETQYF. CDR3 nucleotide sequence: TGTGCCAGCAGCCGCGGTTTAGCGGGGCCACAAGAGACCCAGTACTTC.

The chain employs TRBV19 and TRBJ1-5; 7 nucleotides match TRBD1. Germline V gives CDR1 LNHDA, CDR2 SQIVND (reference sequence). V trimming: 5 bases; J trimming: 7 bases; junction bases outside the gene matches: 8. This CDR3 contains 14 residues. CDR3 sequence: CASSGGAGGQPQHF. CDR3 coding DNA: TGTGCCAGTAGTGGAGGGGCAGGGGGGCAGCCCCAGCATTTT. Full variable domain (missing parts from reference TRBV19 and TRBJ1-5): DGGITQSPKYLFRKEGQNVTLSCEQNLNHDAMYWYRQDPGQGLRLIYYSQIVNDFQKGDIAEGYSVSREKKESFPLTVTSAQKNPTAFYLCASSGGAGGQPQHFGDGTRLSIL.

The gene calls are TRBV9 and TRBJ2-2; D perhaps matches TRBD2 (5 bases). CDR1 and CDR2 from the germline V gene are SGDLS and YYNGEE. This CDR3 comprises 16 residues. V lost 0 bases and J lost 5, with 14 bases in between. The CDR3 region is CASSVAGSSDTGELFF. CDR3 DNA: TGTGCCAGCAGCGTAGCGGGGAGTAGCGATACCGGGGAGCTGTTTTTT.

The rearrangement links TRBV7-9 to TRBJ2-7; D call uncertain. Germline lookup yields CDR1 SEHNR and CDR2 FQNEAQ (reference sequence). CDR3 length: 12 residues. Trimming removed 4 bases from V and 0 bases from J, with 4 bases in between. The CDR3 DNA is TGTGCCAGCAGCTCGAGCTCCTACGAGCAGTACTTC. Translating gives CASSSSSYEQYF.

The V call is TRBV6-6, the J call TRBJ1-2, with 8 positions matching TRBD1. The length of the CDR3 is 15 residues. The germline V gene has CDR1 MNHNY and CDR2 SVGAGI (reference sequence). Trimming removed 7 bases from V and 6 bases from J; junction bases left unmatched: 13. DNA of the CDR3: TGTGCCAGCACGGCGAAGTGGACAGGGTTGGATGGCTACACCTTC. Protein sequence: CASTAKWTGLDGYTF.

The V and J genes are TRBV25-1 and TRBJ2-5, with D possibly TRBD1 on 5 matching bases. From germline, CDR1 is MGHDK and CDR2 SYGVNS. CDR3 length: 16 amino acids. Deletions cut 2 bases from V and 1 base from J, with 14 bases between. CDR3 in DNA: TGTGCCAGCAGTGAAGAGCAGGGAATCGGCCAAGAGACCCAGTACTTC. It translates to CASSEEQGIGQETQYF.